These 5 T cell receptor beta chains share one sample of origin, sequenced in a study of shared clonotypes between healthy human individuals. Clones were read by immunoSEQ multiplex PCR, and TCRdb kept only the in-frame ones, dropping some. There are about 92,000 clones in the sample; roughly three quarters occur only once, and approximately 53% lies in the top ten. Material: memory CD8+ T cells sorted from blood. Subset described: CD45RO+ cells pooled with CCR7-negative TemRA cells. The receptors here all came from a man aged 30 to 45 in good health.

This clone showed up just a few times. This chain connects TRBV25-1 to TRBJ1-5; unclear D gene. Germline loops: CDR1 MGHDK, CDR2 SYGVNS. This CDR3 is 17 amino acids long. The V end lost 1 base, the J end lost 1 base, and 14 bases lay between the germline ends. The CDR3 DNA reads TGTGCCAGCAGTGAATCTCGCGGGGATAGGAGCAATCAGCCCCAGCATTTT. Its translation: CASSESRGDRSNQPQHF.

The chain uses TRBV30 and TRBJ1-1; D ambiguous. This CDR3 has 14 residues. The V end was cut by 2 bases, the J end by 6 bases, with 16 bases between. Germline-derived CDR1 and CDR2 are GTSNPN and SVGIG (reference sequence). The CDR3 DNA reads as TGTGCCTGGAGTAAAGGGTTCGGAGGCGCTGAAGCTTTCTTT. This encodes CAWSKGFGGAEAFF.

CDR3 amino acids: CASSHFGLAGGPNNEQFF. The CDR3 DNA reads TGTGCCAGCAGTCATTTCGGGCTAGCGGGAGGGCCGAACAATGAGCAGTTCTTC. The chain has TRBV25-1 and TRBJ2-1; 12 bases match TRBD2. V shed 5 bases, J shed 5 bases, and the junction held 13 bases outside the gene matches. Per the germline V gene, CDR1 is MGHDK and CDR2 is SYGVNS. This CDR3 spans 18 amino acids.

The chain is built from TRBV6-4 and TRBJ2-1, with TRBD2 matching 8 bases. This CDR3 comprises 14 residues. The V gene's germline CDR1 is MRHNA and CDR2 SNTAGT. J lost 8 bases, V lost 6 bases, and 9 bases had no gene match. The CDR3 nucleotides read TGTGCCAGCAGCATAGCGGGAAGCGTCGATGAGCAGTTCTTC. This codes for CASSIAGSVDEQFF.

The rearrangement joins TRBV10-2 to TRBJ2-7; 7 positions agree with TRBD2. Germline V CDR1 and CDR2: WSHSY, SAAADI. V trimming: 6 bases; J trimming: 2 bases; junction bases outside the gene matches: 10. The CDR3 extends over 15 amino acids. CDR3 DNA sequence: TGCGCCAGCAGGGTTTCAGCGGGACTTCCCTACGAGCAGTACTTC. Translation gives CASRVSAGLPYEQYF.